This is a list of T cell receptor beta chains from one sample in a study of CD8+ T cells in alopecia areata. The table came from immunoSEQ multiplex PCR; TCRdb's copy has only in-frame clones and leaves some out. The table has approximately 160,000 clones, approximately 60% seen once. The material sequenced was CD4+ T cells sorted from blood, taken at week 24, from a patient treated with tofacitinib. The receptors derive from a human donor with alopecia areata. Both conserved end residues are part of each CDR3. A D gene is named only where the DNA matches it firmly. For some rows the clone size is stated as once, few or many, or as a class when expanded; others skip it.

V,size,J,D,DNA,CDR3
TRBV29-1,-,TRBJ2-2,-,TGCAGCGTTGGCCAGGGGAACACCGGGGAGCTGTTTTTT,CSVGQGNTGELFF
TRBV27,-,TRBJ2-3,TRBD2,TGTGCCAGCAGTTTAAATGGGCTTTATGCGGGGGGGAGCACAGATACGCAGTATTTT,CASSLNGLYAGGSTDTQYF
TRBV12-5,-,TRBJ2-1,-,TGTGCTAGTGGTTTGGTACTGGCGGGGCCAGCCCACAATGAGCAGTTCTTC,CASGLVLAGPAHNEQFF
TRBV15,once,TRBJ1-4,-,TGTACGGACAGCGCTCCGAACCGTATCCTTGAAAAACTGTTTTTT,CTDSAPNRILEKLFF
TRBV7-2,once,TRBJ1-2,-,TGTGCCAGCAGTCCCGGGGGTCCATTCTATGGCTACACCTTC,CASSPGGPFYGYTF
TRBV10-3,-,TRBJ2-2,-,TGTGCCATCAGTGAAGGGCAGGGGCGATACACCGGGGAGCTGTTTTTT,CAISEGQGRYTGELFF
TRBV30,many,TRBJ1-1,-,TGTGCCTGGAGATTCATGAACACTGAAGCTTTCTTT,CAWRFMNTEAFF
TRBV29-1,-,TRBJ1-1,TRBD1,TGCAGCGTAGGGGACAGGGGACAGAACACTGAAGCTTTCTTT,CSVGDRGQNTEAFF
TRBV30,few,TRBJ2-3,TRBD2,TGTGCCTGGACCGCACGACTAGCAAGCACAGATACGCAGTATTTT,CAWTARLASTDTQYF
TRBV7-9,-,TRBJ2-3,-,TGTGCCAGCAGCGATCGAAATTCAGGACCAGGCGCTCGGGTAGATACGCAGTATTTT,CASSDRNSGPGARVDTQYF
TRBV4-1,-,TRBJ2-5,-,TGCGCCAGCAGCCAAGTTAGCGGACAAGAGACCCAGTACTTC,CASSQVSGQETQYF
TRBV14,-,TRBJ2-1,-,TGTGCCAGCAGCCAAGTGGGGATCTCACCGTTCTTC,CASSQVGISPFF
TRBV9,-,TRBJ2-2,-,TGTGCCAGCAGCGTACGGGAGTTTGGGACCCCGGGTACCGGGGAGCTGTTTTTT,CASSVREFGTPGTGELFF
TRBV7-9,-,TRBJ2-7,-,TGTGCCAGCAGCGATGGGTCAGCCTACGAGCAGTACTTC,CASSDGSAYEQYF
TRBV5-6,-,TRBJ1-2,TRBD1,TGTGCCAGCAGCTTGCAGGGGGGCTATGGCTACACCTTC,CASSLQGGYGYTF
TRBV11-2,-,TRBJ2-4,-,TGTGCCAGCAGCTTAGATCAGCCGAAAAACATTCAGTACTTC,CASSLDQPKNIQYF
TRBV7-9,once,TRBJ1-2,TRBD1,TGTGCCAGCAGCCTGGGGACAGGGAATGGCTACACCTTC,CASSLGTGNGYTF
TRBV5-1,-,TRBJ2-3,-,TGCGCCAGCAGCTTGAGGCGGGCCACAGATACGCAGTATTTT,CASSLRRATDTQYF
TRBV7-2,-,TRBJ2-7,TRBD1,TGTGCCAGCAGCGAAAACAGGGGGCCCTACGAGCAGTACTTC,CASSENRGPYEQYF
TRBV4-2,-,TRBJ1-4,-,TGTGCCAGCAGCCGAGCCATGGAATGGGAAAAACTGTTTTTT,CASSRAMEWEKLFF
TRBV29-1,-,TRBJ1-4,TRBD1,TGCAGCGCCGTGGGACAGTGGCGTGAAAAACTGTTTTTT,CSAVGQWREKLFF
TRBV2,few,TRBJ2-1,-,TGTGCCAGCGGGGACATTCCCGGGGGTGAGCAGTTCTTC,CASGDIPGGEQFF
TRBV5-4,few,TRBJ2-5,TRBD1,TGTGCCAGCAGCCCCACAGGGGAGGAGACCCAGTACTTC,CASSPTGEETQYF
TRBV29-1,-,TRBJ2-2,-,TGCAGCGTTAGGCTGGTCGGGGAGCTGTTTTTT,CSVRLVGELFF
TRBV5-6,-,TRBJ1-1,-,TGTGCCAGCAGCTTGGAGGGGAGGAGGGCAGGGAAAGCTTTCTTT,CASSLEGRRAGKAFF
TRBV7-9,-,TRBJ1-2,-,TGTGCCAGCAGCCCATTACAGCGACAGCCACCTAACTATGGCTACACCTTC,CASSPLQRQPPNYGYTF
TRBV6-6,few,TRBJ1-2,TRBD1,TGTGCCAGCGGGGACAGCCTTGGCTACACCTTC,CASGDSLGYTF
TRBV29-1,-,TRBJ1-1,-,TGCAGCGTTGAAGGCACTGAAGCTTTCTTT,CSVEGTEAFF
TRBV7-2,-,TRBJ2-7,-,TGTGCCAGCAGTTCGGGGGGGACAGGGCTCTACGAGCAGTACTTC,CASSSGGTGLYEQYF